This T cell receptor (beta chain) stems from a study of response to subunit inactivated influenza vaccine. Germline values: CDR1 SGHRS, CDR2 YFSETQ. The CDR3 is 17 residues long. The ends lost 0 bases at V and 2 bases at J; junction bases unmatched: 5. MiXCR was run by TCRdb on the RT-PCR reads, yielding one entry per CDR3 protein. The sample comprises about 780,000 distinct CDR3 sequences, less than 20% of which are singletons, and roughly a tenth rests with the top ten. The receptor was derived from a man over 45 who received an inactivated influenza vaccine. Material: PBMCs from blood, obtained approximately 5 days after vaccination. J is TRBJ2-1 and V is TRBV5-1, with TRBD2 matching 10 bases. The CDR3 DNA reads TGCGCCAGCAGCTTGGTCCCTAGCGGGAGAACCTACAATGAGCAGTTCTTC. Its translation: CASSLVPSGRTYNEQFF.